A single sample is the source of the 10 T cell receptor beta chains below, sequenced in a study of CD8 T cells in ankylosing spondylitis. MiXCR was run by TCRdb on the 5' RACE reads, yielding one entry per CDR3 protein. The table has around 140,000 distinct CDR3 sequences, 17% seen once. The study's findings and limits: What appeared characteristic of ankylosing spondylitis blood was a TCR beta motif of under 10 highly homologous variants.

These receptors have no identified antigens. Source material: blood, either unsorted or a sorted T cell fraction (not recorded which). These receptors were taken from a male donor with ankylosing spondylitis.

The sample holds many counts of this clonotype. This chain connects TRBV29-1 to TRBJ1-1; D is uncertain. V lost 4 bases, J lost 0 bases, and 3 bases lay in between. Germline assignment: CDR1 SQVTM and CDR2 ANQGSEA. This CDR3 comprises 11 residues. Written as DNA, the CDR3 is TGCAGCGTTGCCCTGAACACTGAAGCTTTCTTT. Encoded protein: CSVALNTEAFF.

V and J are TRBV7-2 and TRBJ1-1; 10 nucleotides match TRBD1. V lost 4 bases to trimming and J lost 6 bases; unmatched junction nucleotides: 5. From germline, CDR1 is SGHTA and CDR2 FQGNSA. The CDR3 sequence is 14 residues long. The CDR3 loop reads CASSSTGGYSEAFF. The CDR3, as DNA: TGTGCCAGCAGCTCGACAGGGGGCTATTCTGAAGCTTTCTTT. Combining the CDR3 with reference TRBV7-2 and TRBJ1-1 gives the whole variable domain GAGVSQSPSNKVTEKGKDVELRCDPISGHTALYWYRQSLGQGLEFLIYFQGNSAPDKSGLPSDRFSAERTGGSVSTLTIQRTQQEDSAVYLCASSSTGGYSEAFFGQGTRLTVV.

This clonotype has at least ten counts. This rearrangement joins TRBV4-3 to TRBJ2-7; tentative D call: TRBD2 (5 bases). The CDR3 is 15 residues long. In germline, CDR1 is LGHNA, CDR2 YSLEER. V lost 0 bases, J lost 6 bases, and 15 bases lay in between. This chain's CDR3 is CASSQDLPSPREQYF. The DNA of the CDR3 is TGCGCCAGCAGCCAAGATCTTCCTAGCCCCCGCGAGCAGTACTTC.

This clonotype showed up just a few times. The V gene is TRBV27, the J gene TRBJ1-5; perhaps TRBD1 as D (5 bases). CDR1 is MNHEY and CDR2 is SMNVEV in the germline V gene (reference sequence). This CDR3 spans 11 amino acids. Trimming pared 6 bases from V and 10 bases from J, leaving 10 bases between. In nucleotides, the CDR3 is TGTGCCAGCAGCCTAAGGGGTCCCCAGCATTTT. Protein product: CASSLRGPQHF.

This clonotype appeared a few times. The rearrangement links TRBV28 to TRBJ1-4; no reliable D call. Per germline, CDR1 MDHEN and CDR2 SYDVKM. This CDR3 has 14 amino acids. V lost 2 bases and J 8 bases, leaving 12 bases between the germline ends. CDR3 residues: CASSLNRKREKLFF. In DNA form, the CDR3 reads TGTGCCAGCAGTTTAAACCGTAAAAGAGAAAAACTGTTTTTT. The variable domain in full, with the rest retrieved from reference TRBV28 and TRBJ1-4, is DVKVTQSSRYLVKRTGEKVFLECVQDMDHENMFWYRQDPGLGLRLIYFSYDVKMKEKGDIPEGYSVSREKKERFSLILESASTNQTSMYLCASSLNRKREKLFFGSGTQLSVL.

CDR3 region: CASGPGTSYEQYF. The DNA of the CDR3 is TGTGCCAGCGGCCCCGGGACTAGTTACGAGCAGTACTTC. This chain uses TRBV4-2 with TRBJ2-7; TRBD2 agrees at 8 bases. Germline CDR1 reads LGHNA; CDR2 reads YNFKEQ. CDR3 length: 13 amino acids. V lost 8 bases, J lost 4 bases, and 7 bases stayed unmatched.

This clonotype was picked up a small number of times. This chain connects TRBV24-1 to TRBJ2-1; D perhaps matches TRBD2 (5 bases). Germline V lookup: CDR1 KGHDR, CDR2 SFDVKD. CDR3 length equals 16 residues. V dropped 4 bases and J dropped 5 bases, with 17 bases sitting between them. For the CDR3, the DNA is TGTGCCACCAGTGAGACCCGCGGGCCCGGGCACAATGAGCAGTTCTTC. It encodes CATSETRGPGHNEQFF.

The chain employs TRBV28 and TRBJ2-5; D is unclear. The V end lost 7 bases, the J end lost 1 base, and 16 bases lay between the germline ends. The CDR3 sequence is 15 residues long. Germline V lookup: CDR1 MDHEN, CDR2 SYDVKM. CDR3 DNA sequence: TGTGCCAGCAATGGGGTTATCATAACCCAAGAGACCCAGTACTTC. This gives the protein CASNGVIITQETQYF.

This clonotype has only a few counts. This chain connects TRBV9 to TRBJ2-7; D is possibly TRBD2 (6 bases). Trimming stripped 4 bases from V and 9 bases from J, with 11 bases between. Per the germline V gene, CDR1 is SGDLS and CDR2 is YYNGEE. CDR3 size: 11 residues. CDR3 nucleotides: TGTGCCAGCAGCCGGGACTCGCGGCAGTACTTC. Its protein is CASSRDSRQYF.

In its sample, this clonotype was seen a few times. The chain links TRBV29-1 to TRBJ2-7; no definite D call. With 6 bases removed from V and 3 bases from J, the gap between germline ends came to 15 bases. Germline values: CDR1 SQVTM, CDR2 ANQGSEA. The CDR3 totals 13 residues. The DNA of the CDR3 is TGCAGCGTCACACAGTACTGGGACTACGAGCAGTACTTC. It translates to CSVTQYWDYEQYF.